This paragraph reports one TCR beta chain. What it binds is unknown. This specimen comes from a study of T cells expressing NK-cell markers. Overall study findings and caveats: Dominance of the CD3+CD56-NKG2C+ fraction by these clonotypes also held in a handful of donors. Certain NKG2C+ T cell clones were expanded, and their HCMV specificity remained unclear.

The CDR3 has 15 amino acids. No DNA is given; TCRdb re-called the 5' RACE reads and lists each CDR3 protein once. The sample table sets out under 500,000 distinct CDR3 sequences. Material for sequencing was blood T cells: a sorted CD56 or NKG2C T cell subset, CD4+ or CD8+ T cells, or bulk PBMC T cells (not recorded which). The chain couples TRBV12-3 or TRBV12-4 to TRBJ1-2; TCRdb picks TRBD1, but there is no DNA to check that call. The TCR comes from a woman aged 18-69 years in good health. The CDR3 region is CASSSRGGVAYGYTF.